Sequencing of this T cell receptor (beta chain) was carried out in a study of cytomegalovirus exposure and HLA in healthy donors. Primers for the PCR totalled 60 Vbeta and 13 Jbeta. Generated by immunoSEQ multiplex PCR, the TCRdb table keeps only in-frame clones and is missing some. The sample lists some 200,000 clones, 80% to 85% seen once, with 1.5% to 2% in the top ten. Each of the donors was a healthy bone marrow donor. V trimming: 1 base; J trimming: 1 base; junction bases outside the gene matches: 8. The CDR3 length is 17 residues. CDR1 is SGHNT and CDR2 is YENEEA in the germline V gene. Sequences were obtained from PBMCs. The chain uses TRBV11-3 and TRBJ2-5; 8 nucleotides align to TRBD2. The receptor's source is a man aged 45 to 65 in good health and CMV-seronegative. The CDR3 DNA is TGTGCCAGCAGCTTAGGTATGGGCGGGAGGACCCAAGAGACCCAGTACTTC. Translating gives CASSLGMGGRTQETQYF.